The rows below give T cell receptor beta chains drawn from one sample of a study of blood T cell repertoires in COVID-19. Profiled with immunoSEQ multiplex PCR; TCRdb holds only in-frame clones, not every one. The data hold approximately 150,000 clones, with approximately 84% observed a single time. Specimen: PBMCs or T cells enriched from blood (not recorded which). These TCRs come from a human donor with acute COVID-19. The donor label of this sample is uncertain. Both conserved end residues are part of each CDR3. A D gene is named only where the DNA matches it firmly. Clone size is given for some rows only: seen once, a few or many times, or a class if the clone is expanded.

TRBJ1-4,-,TRBV7-9,-,CASSSPGQLYEKLFF,TGTGCCAGCAGCTCCCCAGGACAGCTCTATGAAAAACTGTTTTTT
TRBJ1-4,-,TRBV13,-,CASSLYPPGINEKLFF,TGTGCCAGCAGCTTATACCCCCCGGGAATTAATGAAAAACTGTTTTTT
TRBJ2-6,-,TRBV4-1,-,CASSQEEGGGSNVLTF,TGCGCCAGCAGCCAAGAGGAGGGTGGTGGTTCCAACGTCCTGACTTTC
TRBJ1-2,-,TRBV2,-,CASSEVRGYYGYTF,TGTGCCAGCAGTGAGGTGAGGGGGTACTATGGCTACACCTTC
TRBJ1-1,-,TRBV28,TRBD1,CASSRQGLNTEAFF,TGTGCCAGCAGCCGACAGGGGTTAAACACTGAAGCTTTCTTT
TRBJ1-5,-,TRBV30,-,CAWSPRGDQPQHF,TGTGCCTGGAGTCCACGGGGGGATCAGCCCCAGCATTTT
TRBJ2-1,-,TRBV27,-,CASSLRRGGYNEQFF,TGTGCCAGCAGTTTAAGGCGGGGTGGCTACAATGAGCAGTTCTTC
TRBJ1-5,-,TRBV19,TRBD1,CASSAPGQDNQPQHF,TGTGCCAGTAGTGCCCCGGGACAGGACAATCAGCCCCAGCATTTT
TRBJ1-2,few,TRBV10-1,-,CASSRQTDWGYTF,TGCGCCAGCAGTCGTCAGACGGACTGGGGCTACACCTTC
TRBJ1-4,-,TRBV7-2,-,CASSPRGGVNEKLFF,TGTGCCAGCAGCCCCCGGGGAGGGGTTAATGAAAAACTGTTTTTT
TRBJ2-2,-,TRBV9,TRBD2,CASSVALAAPNTGELFF,TGTGCCAGCAGCGTAGCCCTAGCGGCCCCTAACACCGGGGAGCTGTTTTTT
TRBJ1-2,-,TRBV27,-,CASSFGVGSGYTF,TGTGCCAGCAGTTTCGGGGTTGGCTCTGGCTACACCTTC
TRBJ2-2,once,TRBV4-1,-,CASSQGRGTGELFF,TGCGCCAGCAGCCAAGGGAGGGGCACCGGGGAGCTGTTTTTT
TRBJ2-7,-,TRBV6-5,TRBD1,CASSYKTGGTYEQYF,TGTGCCAGCAGTTACAAGACAGGGGGTACCTACGAGCAGTACTTC
TRBJ1-2,once,TRBV5-6,TRBD1,CASSYPPGQGQPSGYTF,TGTGCCAGCAGCTACCCGCCGGGACAGGGGCAACCGAGCGGCTACACCTTC
TRBJ2-7,-,TRBV7-2,TRBD2,CASSLARGLVGEQYF,TGTGCCAGCAGCTTAGCGCGGGGACTAGTAGGCGAGCAGTACTTC
TRBJ2-7,-,TRBV10-3,-,CAISRDNEQYF,TGTGCCATCAGTCGTGACAACGAGCAGTACTTC
TRBJ2-2,few,TRBV10-1,-,CASKDNIVVGTGELFF,TGCGCCAGCAAGGACAATATAGTCGTCGGCACCGGGGAGCTGTTTTTT
TRBJ2-5,-,TRBV30,-,CAWSVRGSRGVWAGDLQTQYF,TGTGCCTGGAGTGTACGAGGGAGCAGGGGAGTATGGGCCGGTGACCTGCAGACCCAGTACTTC
TRBJ1-2,few,TRBV7-9,TRBD1,CASSLDRGHDGYTF,TGTGCCAGCAGCTTAGATAGGGGGCACGATGGCTACACCTTC
TRBJ2-1,-,TRBV18,TRBD1,CASSQDRGDINEQFF,TGTGCCAGCTCACAAGACAGGGGAGATATCAATGAGCAGTTCTTC
TRBJ1-1,-,TRBV10-1,-,CASTLPLGGGANTEAFF,TGCGCCAGCACCCTCCCCCTCGGTGGGGGGGCTAACACTGAAGCTTTCTTT
TRBJ2-2,once,TRBV5-1,TRBD1,CASSLGDRKYTGELFF,TGCGCCAGCAGCTTGGGGGACAGGAAATACACCGGGGAGCTGTTTTTT
TRBJ2-6,-,TRBV7-8,-,CASTPTGSGANVLTF,TGTGCCAGCACACCAACAGGGTCGGGGGCCAACGTCCTGACTTTC
TRBJ2-3,-,TRBV11-2,-,CASSFLGLRTDTQYF,TGTGCCAGCAGCTTCTTGGGACTCCGCACAGATACGCAGTATTTT
TRBJ1-2,-,TRBV5-6,-,CASSVGAGWWYGYTF,TGTGCCAGCAGCGTAGGCGCAGGGTGGTGGTATGGCTACACCTTC
TRBJ2-3,-,TRBV2,-,CASSGVFTSTDTQYF,TGTGCCAGCAGCGGAGTTTTCACTAGCACAGATACGCAGTATTTT
TRBJ1-2,-,TRBV19,TRBD1,CASREQGKGGYGYTF,TGTGCCAGTAGGGAACAGGGGAAGGGCGGCTATGGCTACACCTTC
TRBJ1-1,-,TRBV9,-,CASSVAGNTEAFF,TGTGCCAGCAGCGTAGCGGGAAACACTGAAGCTTTCTTT
TRBJ1-5,once,TRBV24-1,TRBD1,CATSDLDRANNQPQHF,TGTGCCACCAGTGATTTGGACAGGGCGAACAATCAGCCCCAGCATTTT
TRBJ1-6,-,TRBV2,-,CASSEAGESPLHF,TGTGCCAGCAGTGAAGCGGGAGAATCACCCCTCCACTTT
TRBJ1-2,-,TRBV6-5,TRBD1,CASRTTGVAYGYTF,TGTGCCAGCAGAACGACAGGGGTGGCTTACGGCTACACCTTC
TRBJ2-3,-,TRBV27,TRBD1,CALVQATPQGDADTQYF,TGTGCATTGGTTCAAGCGACTCCACAGGGGGACGCAGATACGCAGTATTTT
TRBJ2-2,-,TRBV24-1,TRBD1,CATSDPPDRGIGELFF,TGTGCCACCAGTGACCCCCCGGACAGGGGGATCGGGGAGCTGTTTTTT
TRBJ1-1,-,TRBV12-3/TRBV12-4,-,CASSLGRNTEAFF,TGTGCCAGCAGTTTGGGCAGGAACACTGAAGCTTTCTTT
TRBJ2-5,-,TRBV11-3,-,CASSLGRQETQYF,TGTGCCAGCAGCTTAGGGAGACAAGAGACCCAGTACTTC
TRBJ2-5,-,TRBV30,-,CAWSVDSQETQYF,TGTGCCTGGAGTGTAGACAGCCAAGAGACCCAGTACTTC
TRBJ2-5,once,TRBV5-1,-,CASSLWQQETQYF,TGCGCCAGCAGCTTGTGGCAGCAAGAGACCCAGTACTTC
TRBJ2-5,-,TRBV12-5,TRBD1,CASGDAAGGEETQYF,TGTGCTAGTGGTGACGCAGCAGGGGGCGAAGAGACCCAGTACTTC
TRBJ1-2,-,TRBV19,-,CASRTGFTEGYTF,TGTGCCAGTAGGACCGGGTTCACTGAAGGCTACACCTTC
TRBJ1-2,-,TRBV3-1/TRBV3-2,-,CASSRGSYGYTF,TGTGCCAGCAGCCGTGGGAGCTATGGCTACACCTTC
TRBJ1-6,-,TRBV18,-,CASSLMRGSVDSPLHF,TGTGCCAGCTCACTCATGCGAGGATCAGTGGATTCACCCCTCCACTTT
TRBJ2-5,once,TRBV4-1,TRBD2,CASRAGGRETQYF,TGCGCCAGCAGAGCGGGGGGGCGGGAGACCCAGTACTTC
TRBJ2-7,once,TRBV11-2,TRBD1,CASSSRQGPGEQYF,TGTGCCAGCAGCTCTAGACAGGGCCCTGGCGAGCAGTACTTC
TRBJ1-1,-,TRBV11-3,-,CASSLALNTEAFF,TGTGCCAGCAGCTTAGCCCTAAACACTGAAGCTTTCTTT